The clone carrying this TCR beta chain was counted a few times. What it binds is not known. This sample stems from a study of cytomegalovirus exposure and HLA in healthy donors. Study outcomes and limitations: The only immune exposure information that was available was CMV serostatus. What a later analysis showed was that several of the most significant clusters appeared linked to common viral pathogens.

The junction had 7 bases not matched to a gene; V was cut back by 0 bases and J by 2 bases. The CDR3 is 17 residues long. Germline CDR1 SEHNR, CDR2 FQNEAQ (reference sequence). 13 Jbeta primers and 60 Vbeta primers were used for the PCR. Sequencing used immunoSEQ multiplex PCR; TCRdb keeps in-frame clones, though not all of them. Of 150,000 to 250,000 clones listed, around 79% were seen once; the top ten hold over 1.5%. This chain uses TRBV7-9 with TRBJ2-3; the match to TRBD2 covers 8 bases. Material: PBMCs. This TCR was recovered from a girl aged 10 to 17 in good health and CMV-seropositive. The CDR3 region has the DNA TGTGCCAGCAGCTTAGCTAGCGGGGCCCCTAACACAGATACGCAGTATTTT. It encodes CASSLASGAPNTDTQYF.